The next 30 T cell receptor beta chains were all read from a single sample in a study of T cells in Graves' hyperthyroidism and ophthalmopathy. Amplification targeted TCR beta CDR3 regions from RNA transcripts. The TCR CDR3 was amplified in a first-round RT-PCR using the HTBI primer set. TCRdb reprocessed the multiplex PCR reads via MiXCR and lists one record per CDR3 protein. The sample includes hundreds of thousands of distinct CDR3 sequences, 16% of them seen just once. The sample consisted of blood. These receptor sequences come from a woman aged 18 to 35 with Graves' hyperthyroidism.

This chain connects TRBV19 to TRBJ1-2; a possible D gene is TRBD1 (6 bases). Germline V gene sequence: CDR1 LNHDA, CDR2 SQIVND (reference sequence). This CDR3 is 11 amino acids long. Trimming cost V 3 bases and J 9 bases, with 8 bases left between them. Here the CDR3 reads CASSIGQSYTF. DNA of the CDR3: TGTGCCAGTAGTATTGGACAGAGCTACACCTTC.

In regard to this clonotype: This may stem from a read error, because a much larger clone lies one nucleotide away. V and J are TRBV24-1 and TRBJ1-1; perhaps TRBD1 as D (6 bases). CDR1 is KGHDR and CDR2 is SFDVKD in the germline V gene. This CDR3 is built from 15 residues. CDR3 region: CATGDPRDKNTEAFF. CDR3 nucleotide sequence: TGTGCCACCGGTGACCCCCGGGACAAGAACACTGAAGCTTTCTTT.

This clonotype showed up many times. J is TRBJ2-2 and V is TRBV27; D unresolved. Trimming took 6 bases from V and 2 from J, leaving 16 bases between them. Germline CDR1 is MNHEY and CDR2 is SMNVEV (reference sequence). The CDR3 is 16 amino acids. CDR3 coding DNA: TGTGCCAGCAGCCCACTCCTGGCAATAAACACCGGGGAGCTGTTTTTT. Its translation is CASSPLLAINTGELFF.

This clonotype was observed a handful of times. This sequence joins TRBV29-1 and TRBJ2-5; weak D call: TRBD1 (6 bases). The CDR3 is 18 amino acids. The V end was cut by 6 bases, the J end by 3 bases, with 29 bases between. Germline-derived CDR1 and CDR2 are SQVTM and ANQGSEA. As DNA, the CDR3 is TGCAGCGTGGCCGGGCTGGGGACATTGCCCGCAAAAAAAGAGACCCAGTACTTC. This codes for CSVAGLGTLPAKKETQYF.

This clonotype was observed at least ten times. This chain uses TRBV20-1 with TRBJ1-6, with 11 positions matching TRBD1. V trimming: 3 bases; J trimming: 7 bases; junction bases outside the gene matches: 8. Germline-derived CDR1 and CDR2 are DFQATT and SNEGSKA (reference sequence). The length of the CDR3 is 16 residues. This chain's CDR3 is CSASSGQGVGNSPLHF. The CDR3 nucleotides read TGCAGTGCTAGCTCGGGACAGGGGGTAGGGAATTCACCCCTCCACTTT.

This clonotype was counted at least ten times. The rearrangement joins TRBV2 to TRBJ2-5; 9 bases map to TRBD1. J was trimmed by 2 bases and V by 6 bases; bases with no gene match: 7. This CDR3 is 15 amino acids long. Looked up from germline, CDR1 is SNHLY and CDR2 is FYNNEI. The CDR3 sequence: CASSWTGVGQETQYF. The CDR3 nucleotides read TGTGCCAGCAGCTGGACAGGGGTGGGGCAAGAGACCCAGTACTTC.

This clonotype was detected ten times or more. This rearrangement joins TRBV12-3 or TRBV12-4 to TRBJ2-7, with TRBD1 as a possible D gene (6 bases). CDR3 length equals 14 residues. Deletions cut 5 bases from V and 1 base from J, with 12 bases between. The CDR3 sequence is CASSPTGRSYEQYF. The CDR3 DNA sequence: TGTGCCAGCAGTCCTACAGGGCGGTCCTACGAGCAGTACTTC.

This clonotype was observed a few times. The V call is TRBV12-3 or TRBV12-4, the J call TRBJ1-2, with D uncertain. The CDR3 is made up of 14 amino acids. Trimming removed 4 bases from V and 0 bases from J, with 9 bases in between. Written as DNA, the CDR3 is TGTGCCAGCAGTTCAGCGCCGGCTAACTATGGCTACACCTTC. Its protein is CASSSAPANYGYTF.

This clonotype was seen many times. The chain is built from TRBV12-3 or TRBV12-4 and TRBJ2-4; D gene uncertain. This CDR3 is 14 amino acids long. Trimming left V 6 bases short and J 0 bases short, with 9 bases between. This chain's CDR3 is CASSLQVAKNIQYF. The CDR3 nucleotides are TGTGCCAGCAGCCTTCAAGTAGCCAAAAACATTCAGTACTTC.

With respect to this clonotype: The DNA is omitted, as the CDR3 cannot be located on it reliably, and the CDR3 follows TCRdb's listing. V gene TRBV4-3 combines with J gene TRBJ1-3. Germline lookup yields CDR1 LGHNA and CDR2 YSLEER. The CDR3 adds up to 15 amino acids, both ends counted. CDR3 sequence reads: CASSQDLVMGNTIYF.

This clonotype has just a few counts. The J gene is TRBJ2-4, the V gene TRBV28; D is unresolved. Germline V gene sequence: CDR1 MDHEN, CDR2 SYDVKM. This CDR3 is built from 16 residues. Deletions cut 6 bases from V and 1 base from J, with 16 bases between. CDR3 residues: CASSDPIRNAKNIQYF. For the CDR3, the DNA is TGTGCCAGCAGCGATCCAATCCGGAATGCCAAAAACATTCAGTACTTC.

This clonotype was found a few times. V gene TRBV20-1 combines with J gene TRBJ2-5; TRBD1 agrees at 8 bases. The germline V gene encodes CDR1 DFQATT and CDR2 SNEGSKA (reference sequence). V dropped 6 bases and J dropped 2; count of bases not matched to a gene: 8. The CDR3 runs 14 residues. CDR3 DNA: TGCAGTGCACCGGACAGGGCGCGGCAAGAGACCCAGTACTTC. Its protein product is CSAPDRARQETQYF.

This chain's CDR3 is CASSPRTGAGETQYF. DNA of the CDR3: TGTGCCAGCAGCCCGCGGACAGGGGCTGGGGAGACCCAGTACTTC. This chain joins TRBV7-9 and TRBJ2-5; 9 bases agree with TRBD1. Germline-derived CDR1 and CDR2 are SEHNR and FQNEAQ (reference sequence). V lost 5 bases, J lost 5 bases, and 9 bases stayed unmatched. The CDR3 is 15 amino acids.

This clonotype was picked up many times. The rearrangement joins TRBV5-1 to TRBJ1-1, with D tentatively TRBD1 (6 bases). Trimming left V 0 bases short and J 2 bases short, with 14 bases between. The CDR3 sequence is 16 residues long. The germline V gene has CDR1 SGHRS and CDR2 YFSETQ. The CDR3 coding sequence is TGCGCCAGCAGCTTGGTCTACAGGGCGCTCAACACTGAAGCTTTCTTT. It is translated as CASSLVYRALNTEAFF.

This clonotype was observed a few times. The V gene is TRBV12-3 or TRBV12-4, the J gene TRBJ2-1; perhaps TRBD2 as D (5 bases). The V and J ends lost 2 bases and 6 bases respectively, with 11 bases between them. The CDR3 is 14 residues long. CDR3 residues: CASSLTSSGNEQFF. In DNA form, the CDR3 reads TGTGCCAGCAGTTTAACTAGTTCAGGCAATGAGCAGTTCTTC.

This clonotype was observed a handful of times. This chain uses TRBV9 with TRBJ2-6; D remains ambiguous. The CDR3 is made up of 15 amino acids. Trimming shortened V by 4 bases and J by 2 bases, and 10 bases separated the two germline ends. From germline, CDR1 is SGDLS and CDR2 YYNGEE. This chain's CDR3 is CASSPRRAGANVLTF. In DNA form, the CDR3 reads TGTGCCAGCAGCCCGCGACGGGCTGGGGCCAACGTCCTGACTTTC.

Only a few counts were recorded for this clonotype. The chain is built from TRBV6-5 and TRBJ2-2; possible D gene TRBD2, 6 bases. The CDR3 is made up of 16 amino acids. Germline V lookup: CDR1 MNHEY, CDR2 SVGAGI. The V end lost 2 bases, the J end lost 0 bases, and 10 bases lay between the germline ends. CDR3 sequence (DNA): TGTGCCAGCAGTTACGGAGTAGCGGCGAACACCGGGGAGCTGTTTTTT. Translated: CASSYGVAANTGELFF.

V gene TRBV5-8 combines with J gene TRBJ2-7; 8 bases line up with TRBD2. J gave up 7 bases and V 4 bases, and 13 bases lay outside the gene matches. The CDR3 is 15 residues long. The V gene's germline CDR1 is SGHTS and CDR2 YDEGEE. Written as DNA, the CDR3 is TGTGCCAGCAGCCTACCTCGGGGGGGGGGAAGGGAGCAGTACTTC. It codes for CASSLPRGGGREQYF. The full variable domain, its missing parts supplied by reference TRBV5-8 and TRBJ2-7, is EAGVTQSPTHLIKTRGQQATLRCSPISGHTSVYWYQQALGLGLQFLLWYDEGEERNRGNFPPRFSGRQFPNYSSELNVNALELEDSALYLCASSLPRGGGREQYFGPGTRLTVT.

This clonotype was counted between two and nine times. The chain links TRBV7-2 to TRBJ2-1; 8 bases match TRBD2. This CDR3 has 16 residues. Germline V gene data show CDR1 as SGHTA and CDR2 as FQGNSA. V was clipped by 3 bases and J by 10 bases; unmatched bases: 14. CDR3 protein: CASSFSLWRGEEEQFF. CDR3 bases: TGTGCCAGCAGCTTCTCCCTCTGGCGGGGGGAGGAAGAGCAGTTCTTC.

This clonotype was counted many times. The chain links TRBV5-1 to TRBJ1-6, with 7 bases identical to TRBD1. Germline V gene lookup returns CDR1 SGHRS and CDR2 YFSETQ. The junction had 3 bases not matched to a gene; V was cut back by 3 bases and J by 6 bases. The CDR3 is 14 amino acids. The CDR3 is CASSSTGSNSPLHF. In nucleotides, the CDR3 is TGCGCCAGCAGCTCGACAGGGAGTAATTCACCCCTCCACTTT.

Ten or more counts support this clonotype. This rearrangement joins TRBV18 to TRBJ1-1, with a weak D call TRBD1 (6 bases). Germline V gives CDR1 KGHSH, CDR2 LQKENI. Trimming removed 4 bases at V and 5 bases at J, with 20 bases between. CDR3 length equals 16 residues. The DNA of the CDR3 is TGTGCCAGCTCACGAAACAGGGATACGACTTCGACTGAAGCTTTCTTT. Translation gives CASSRNRDTTSTEAFF.

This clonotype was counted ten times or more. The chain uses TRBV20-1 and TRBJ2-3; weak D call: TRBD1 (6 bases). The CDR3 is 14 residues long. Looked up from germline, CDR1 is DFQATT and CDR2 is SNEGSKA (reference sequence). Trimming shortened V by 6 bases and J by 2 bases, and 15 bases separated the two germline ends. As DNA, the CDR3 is TGCAGTGCCAAGAGACAGGAGTTCACAGATACGCAGTATTTT. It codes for CSAKRQEFTDTQYF.

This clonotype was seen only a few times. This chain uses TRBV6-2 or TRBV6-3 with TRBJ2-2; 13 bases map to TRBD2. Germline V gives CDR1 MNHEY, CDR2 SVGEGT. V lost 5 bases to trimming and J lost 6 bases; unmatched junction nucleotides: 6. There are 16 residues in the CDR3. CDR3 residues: CASSLVGLAGSGELFF. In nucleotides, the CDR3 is TGTGCCAGCAGTCTCGTGGGACTAGCGGGGTCCGGGGAGCTGTTTTTT.

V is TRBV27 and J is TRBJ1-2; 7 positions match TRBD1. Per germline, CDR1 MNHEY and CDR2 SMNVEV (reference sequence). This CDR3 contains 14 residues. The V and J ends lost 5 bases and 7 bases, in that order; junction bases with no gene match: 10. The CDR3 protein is CASSADRVLGGYTF. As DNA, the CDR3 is TGTGCCAGCAGTGCTGACAGGGTTCTTGGTGGCTACACCTTC.

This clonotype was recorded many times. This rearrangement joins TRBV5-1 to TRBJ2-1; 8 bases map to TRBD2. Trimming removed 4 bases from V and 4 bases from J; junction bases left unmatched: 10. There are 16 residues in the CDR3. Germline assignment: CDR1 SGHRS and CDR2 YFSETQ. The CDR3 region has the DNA TGCGCCAGCAGCCCGCCTCGGCTAGCGGGTTACAATGAGCAGTTCTTC. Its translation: CASSPPRLAGYNEQFF.

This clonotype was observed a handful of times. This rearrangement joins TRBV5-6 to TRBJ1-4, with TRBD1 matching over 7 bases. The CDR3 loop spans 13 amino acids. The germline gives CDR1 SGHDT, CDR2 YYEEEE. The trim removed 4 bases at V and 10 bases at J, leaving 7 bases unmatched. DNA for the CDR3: TGTGCCAGCAGCGTAAACAGGGGCGGAAAACTGTTTTTT. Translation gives CASSVNRGGKLFF.

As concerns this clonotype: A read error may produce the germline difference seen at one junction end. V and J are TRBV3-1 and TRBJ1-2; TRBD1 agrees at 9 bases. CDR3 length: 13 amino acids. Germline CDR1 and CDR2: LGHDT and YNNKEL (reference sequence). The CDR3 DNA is TGTGCCAGCAGCCCCTGGGGACAGGGACCCTCTGCCTTC. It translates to CASSPWGQGPSAF.

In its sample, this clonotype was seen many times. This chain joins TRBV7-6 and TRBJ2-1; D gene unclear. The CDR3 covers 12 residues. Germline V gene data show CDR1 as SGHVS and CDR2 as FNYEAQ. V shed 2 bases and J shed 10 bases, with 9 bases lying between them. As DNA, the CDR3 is TGTGCCAGCAGCTTAATGTCAGGAGAGCAGTTCTTC. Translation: CASSLMSGEQFF.

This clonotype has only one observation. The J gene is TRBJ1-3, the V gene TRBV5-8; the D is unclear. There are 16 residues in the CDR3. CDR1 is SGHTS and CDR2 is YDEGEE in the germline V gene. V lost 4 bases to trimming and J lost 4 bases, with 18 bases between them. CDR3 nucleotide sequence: TGTGCCAGCAGCCTCCTCGTCTCGGAGATCGGAAACACCATATATTTT. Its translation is CASSLLVSEIGNTIYF.

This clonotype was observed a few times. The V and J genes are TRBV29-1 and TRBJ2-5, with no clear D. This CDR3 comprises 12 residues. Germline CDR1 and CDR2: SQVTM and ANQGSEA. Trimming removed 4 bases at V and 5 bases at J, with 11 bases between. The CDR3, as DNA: TGCAGCGTTGGGGCGGTCTCGGAGACCCAGTACTTC. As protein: CSVGAVSETQYF.